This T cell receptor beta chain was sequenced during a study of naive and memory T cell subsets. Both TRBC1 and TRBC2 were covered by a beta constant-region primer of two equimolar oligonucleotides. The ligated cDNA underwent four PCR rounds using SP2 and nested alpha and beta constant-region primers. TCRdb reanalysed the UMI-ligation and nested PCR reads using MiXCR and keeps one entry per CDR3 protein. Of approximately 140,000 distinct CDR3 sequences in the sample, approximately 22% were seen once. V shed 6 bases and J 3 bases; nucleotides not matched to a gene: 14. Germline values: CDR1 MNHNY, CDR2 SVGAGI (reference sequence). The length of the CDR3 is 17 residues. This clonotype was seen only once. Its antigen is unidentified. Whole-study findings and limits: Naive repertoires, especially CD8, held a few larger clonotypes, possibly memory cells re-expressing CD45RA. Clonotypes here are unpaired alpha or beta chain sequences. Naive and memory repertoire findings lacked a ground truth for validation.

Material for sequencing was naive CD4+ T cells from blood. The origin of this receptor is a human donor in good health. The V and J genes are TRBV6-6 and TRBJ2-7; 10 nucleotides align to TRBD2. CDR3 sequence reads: CASSHPTGASGSYEQYF. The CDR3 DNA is TGTGCCAGCAGCCACCCCACAGGGGCTAGCGGGAGCTACGAGCAGTACTTC.